A single T cell receptor (beta chain) is shown here with its context. Its antigen is still unknown. The sample has other DNA sequences that encode this CDR3 too. Mismatch repair deficiency was confirmed in all patients, by PCR or immunohistochemistry. Three pembrolizumab responders had their TCRs sequenced. Clones were sequenced by immunoSEQ multiplex PCR, and TCRdb holds only the in-frame ones, with some missing. The sample has about 130,000 clones; 88% are singletons. This entry is derived from a study of PD-1 blockade in mismatch repair-deficient tumors. In the study overall: Enrolled about 2012-2016, patients had progressing, pretreated mismatch repair-deficient cancers of about a dozen types.

Study outcomes and limitations: After pembrolizumab, tumor-resident clones rose rapidly, then generally contracted before radiologic responses.

The receptor was derived from an adult with mismatch repair-deficient cancer. Sample: peripheral blood, taken 72 weeks after starting pembrolizumab.

CDR3 DNA sequence: TGTGCCAGCAGTTTGACAAGCTCCTACGAGCAGTACTTC. Amino acid sequence: CASSLTSSYEQYF. J is TRBJ2-7 and V is TRBV27; D uncertain. Germline values: CDR1 MNHEY, CDR2 SMNVEV (reference sequence). Between the trimmed V and J ends, which lost 3 bases and 0 bases, there was a span of 6 bases. The CDR3 is 13 residues long.